Below, 21 T cell receptor beta chains from the same sample are listed, as sequenced in a study of technical replicates of blood from a few donors (dated 2017 in TCRdb). Receptor libraries were prepared by the immunoSEQ multiplex PCR assay. As stored in TCRdb, this immuneACCESS dataset retains in-frame rearrangements with V and J assigned. A fraction of the clones does not appear; measured against another copy, unresolved V genes explain less than half of the discrepancy, and the remainder lacks a known reason. The sample contains some 63,000 clones, approximately 87% of them found a single time. The ten largest clonotypes hold roughly 5.2% of the sample. Material: PBMCs. The receptors stem from a human donor in good health. Some clones in this sample may be carry-over from other donors' samples.

CDR3: CASSSYAGLASYNEQFF. The CDR3 coding sequence is TGTGCCAGCAGCTCCTACGCAGGACTAGCTTCCTACAATGAGCAGTTCTTC. The rearrangement links TRBV7-9 to TRBJ2-1, with 8 bases lining up with TRBD2. The trim removed 4 bases at V and 1 base at J, leaving 9 bases unmatched. The V gene's germline CDR1 is SEHNR and CDR2 FQNEAQ (reference sequence). The CDR3 has 17 residues.

This rearrangement joins TRBV7-2 to TRBJ2-1, with D unresolved. Between the trimmed V and J ends, which lost 0 bases and 0 bases, there was a span of 9 bases. This CDR3 contains 16 residues. CDR1 is SGHTA, CDR2 FQGNSA, per germline. The CDR3 sequence: CASSLAQRSSYNEQFF. CDR3 sequence (DNA): TGTGCCAGCAGCTTAGCCCAGCGTAGCTCCTACAATGAGCAGTTCTTC.

The rearrangement joins TRBV10-3 to TRBJ1-1; D possibly corresponds to TRBD1 (5 bases). Deletions cut 0 bases from V and 1 base from J, with 12 bases between. This CDR3 is built from 16 residues. Germline loops: CDR1 ENHRY, CDR2 SYGVKD. The chain's CDR3 is CAISESRGGGNTEAFF. CDR3 nucleotide sequence: TGTGCCATCAGTGAGTCGAGAGGCGGGGGGAACACTGAAGCTTTCTTT.

This clone was found once. The chain couples TRBV6-5 to TRBJ1-2; maybe TRBD1 (5 bases). Germline CDR1 and CDR2: MNHEY and SVGAGI. The CDR3 consists of 13 residues. V gave up 6 bases and J gave up 8 bases, with 16 bases separating them. CDR3: CASSKQDPGGYTF. The CDR3 nucleotides read TGTGCCAGCAGCAAACAGGATCCTGGCGGCTACACCTTC.

This chain uses TRBV21-1 with TRBJ1-5; TRBD1 is taken as the D call from the table, unchecked against the DNA. TRBV21-1 is recorded as a pseudogene. The CDR3 length is 15 residues. The CDR3 region has the DNA TGTGCCAGCAGTTCGGGACAGGGGGGCAATCAGCCCCAGCATTTT. As protein: CASSSGQGGNQPQHF.

This clone appeared a few times. The gene calls are TRBV2 and TRBJ1-5, with D possibly matching TRBD1 (5 bases). Germline loops: CDR1 SNHLY, CDR2 FYNNEI. The CDR3 runs 13 residues. The V gene lost 3 bases and the J gene lost 3 bases, with 6 bases spanning the gap. CDR3 sequence: CASSEDNNQPQHF. The CDR3 DNA is TGTGCCAGCAGTGAGGACAACAATCAGCCCCAGCATTTT.

The chain has TRBV6-5 and TRBJ2-7; D remains ambiguous. The CDR3 covers 13 residues. Germline CDR1 is MNHEY and CDR2 is SVGAGI. Trimming shortened V by 6 bases and J by 3 bases, and 12 bases separated the two germline ends. CDR3 sequence reads: CASRPHTGYEQYF. For the CDR3, the DNA is TGTGCCAGCAGGCCTCATACCGGCTACGAGCAGTACTTC.

Worth noting for this clone: The same CDR3 can be traced to other DNA sequences in this sample. V gene TRBV5-1 combines with J gene TRBJ2-5, with 14 bases aligning to TRBD2. Germline CDR1 reads SGHRS; CDR2 reads YFSETQ. J gave up 5 bases and V 0 bases, and 3 bases lay outside the gene matches. This CDR3 is 16 amino acids long. In nucleotides, the CDR3 is TGCGCCAGCAGCTTGGGACTAGCGGGGGGGCAGGAGACCCAGTACTTC. This codes for CASSLGLAGGQETQYF.

This sequence joins TRBV15 and TRBJ2-2; D might be TRBD1 (6 bases). Germline V lookup: CDR1 LNHNV, CDR2 YYDKDF (reference sequence). The CDR3 has 17 residues. V was pared by 5 bases and J by 3 bases, with 19 bases between. CDR3 protein: CATSGPGQRSYTGELFF. The CDR3 coding sequence is TGTGCCACCAGCGGACCCGGACAGCGCTCTTACACCGGGGAGCTGTTTTTT.

V usage is TRBV7-7 and J usage is TRBJ2-7; 16 bases match TRBD2. V dropped 3 bases and J dropped 3; count of bases not matched to a gene: 11. Germline V gives CDR1 SSHAT, CDR2 FNYEAQ (reference sequence). The CDR3 runs 19 residues. The chain's CDR3 is CASSFPGLAGGPSDYEQYF. The DNA of the CDR3 is TGTGCCAGCAGCTTTCCGGGACTAGCGGGGGGGCCTTCAGACTACGAGCAGTACTTC.

This chain links TRBV30 with TRBJ1-2; 10 bases align to TRBD1. V gave up 5 bases and J gave up 8 bases; unmatched junction bases: 11. CDR3 length: 14 amino acids. CDR1 is GTSNPN, CDR2 SVGIG, per germline (reference sequence). The CDR3 region is CAWVGTGVQWGYTF. CDR3 bases: TGTGCCTGGGTTGGGACAGGGGTTCAATGGGGCTACACCTTC.

Only a few counts were recorded for this clone. The DNA for the CDR3 is TGCAGCGTTGTGGGCTACAACACTGAAGCTTTCTTT. Amino acid sequence: CSVVGYNTEAFF. The chain carries TRBV29-1 and TRBJ1-1; D unresolved. CDR3 length equals 12 residues. Per the germline V gene, CDR1 is SQVTM and CDR2 is ANQGSEA. V gave up 4 bases and J gave up 2 bases, with 8 bases separating them.

V is TRBV4-3 and J is TRBJ1-1; a possible D gene is TRBD1 (6 bases). Trimming cost V 1 base and J 1 base, with 10 bases left between them. The CDR3 sequence is 15 residues long. Germline assignment: CDR1 LGHNA and CDR2 YSLEER. The CDR3 protein is CASSQVNRANTEAFF. The CDR3 DNA sequence: TGCGCCAGCAGCCAAGTGAACAGGGCGAACACTGAAGCTTTCTTT.

The V gene is TRBV11-3, the J gene TRBJ2-5; 8 nucleotides match TRBD2. Germline loops: CDR1 SGHNT, CDR2 YENEEA. The length of the CDR3 is 16 residues. Trimming cost V 2 bases and J 2 bases; bases outside gene matches: 7. The CDR3 sequence is CASSLRGLGAQETQYF. DNA for the CDR3: TGTGCCAGCAGCTTAAGGGGACTAGGGGCACAAGAGACCCAGTACTTC. Using reference TRBV11-3 and TRBJ2-5 for the parts outside the CDR3, the full variable domain is EAGVVQSPRYKIIEKKQPVAFWCNPISGHNTLYWYLQNLGQGPELLIRYENEEAVDDSQLPKDRFSAERLKGVDSTLKIQPAELGDSAVYLCASSLRGLGAQETQYFGPGTRLLVL.

The genes are TRBV7-6 and TRBJ1-2, with 9 positions matching TRBD1. CDR1 and CDR2 from the germline V gene are SGHVS and FNYEAQ. This CDR3 region has 14 residues. V shed 3 bases, J shed 2 bases, and the junction held 1 base outside the gene matches. In nucleotides, the CDR3 is TGTGCCAGCAGCTTTGGGACAGGGAACTATGGCTACACCTTC. Residues: CASSFGTGNYGYTF.

This clone was seen once. The rearrangement uses TRBV10-3 and TRBJ1-1, with D possibly matching TRBD1 (6 bases). The V gene lost 3 bases and the J gene lost 5 bases, with 13 bases spanning the gap. CDR1 and CDR2 from the germline V gene are ENHRY and SYGVKD. The CDR3 runs 14 residues. This chain's CDR3 is CAISDPTGKTEAFF. The CDR3 nucleotides read TGTGCCATCAGTGACCCGACAGGAAAAACTGAAGCTTTCTTT.

The chain links TRBV5-4 to TRBJ2-7, with TRBD2 matching 9 bases. Germline values: CDR1 SGHNT, CDR2 YYREEE (reference sequence). The V gene end was trimmed by 4 bases and the J gene end by 5 bases; junction bases not matched to a gene: 10. The CDR3 runs to 15 residues. In nucleotides, the CDR3 is TGTGCCAGCAGCGCCTCCGGGACTAGCATGCACGAGCAGTACTTC. Translating it yields CASSASGTSMHEQYF.

The chain links TRBV5-5 to TRBJ2-7; D uncertain. CDR1 and CDR2 from the germline V gene are SGHKS and YYEKEE (reference sequence). This CDR3 is 14 amino acids long. Between the trimmed V and J ends, which lost 6 bases and 3 bases, there was a span of 16 bases. The CDR3 coding sequence is TGTGCCAGCAACCCTCTTGACCGGGTCTACGAGCAGTACTTC. Its protein is CASNPLDRVYEQYF.

This chain joins TRBV4-3 and TRBJ2-7, with a weak D call TRBD1 (5 bases). Per the germline V gene, CDR1 is LGHNA and CDR2 is YSLEER. V shed 4 bases and J shed 4 bases, with 17 bases lying between them. CDR3 length: 15 residues. The CDR3 region has the DNA TGCGCCAGCAGCCTTCACAGGACCGAGGCGTACGAGCAGTACTTC. Translation gives CASSLHRTEAYEQYF.

This chain joins TRBV19 and TRBJ1-2, with TRBD1 matching 7 bases. The CDR3 length is 17 residues. The germline CDR1 and CDR2 sequences are LNHDA and SQIVND (reference sequence). J was trimmed by 4 bases and V by 2 bases; bases with no gene match: 13. This CDR3 reads CASSITRQGGYSYGYTF. CDR3 nucleotide sequence: TGTGCCAGTAGTATAACGAGACAGGGAGGATATAGCTATGGCTACACCTTC.

This chain connects TRBV14 to TRBJ2-5; 9 positions match TRBD1. With V trimmed by 4 bases and J by 5 bases, 2 bases remained unmatched. The CDR3 spans 13 residues. Per the germline V gene, CDR1 is SGHDN and CDR2 is FVKESK. The CDR3 reads CASSRDRVETQYF. CDR3 coding DNA: TGTGCCAGCAGCCGGGACAGGGTGGAGACCCAGTACTTC.